This T cell receptor beta chain was identified during a study of graft-versus-host responses after intestinal transplantation. Study details: All recipients were given anti-thymocyte globulin induction, and tacrolimus and steroids were then administered for roughly 3 years.

Study outcomes and limitations: Early post-transplant HvG declines were associated with peak circulating GvH clone levels. Investigators detected GvH clones in recipient marrow, with some emerging earlier in ileum or blood. Patients with graft-donor T cell macrochimerism had high graft-versus-host to host-versus-graft clonal ratios in allografts.

The CDR3 runs to 12 residues. Trimming cost V 4 bases and J 11 bases; bases outside gene matches: 8. Germline V gene data show CDR1 as SGHRS and CDR2 as YFSETQ. This table comes from immunoSEQ multiplex PCR, and its TCRdb copy is limited to in-frame clones, with some not included. This sample has 25,000 to 35,000 clones, with roughly nine tenths found just once. With respect to this clone: Its cognate antigen is unknown.

Sequenced here: PBMCs, sampled 450 to 460 days after intestinal transplantation. This receptor was identified in a human patient who received an intestinal transplant, so some T cells may come from the graft donor. This chain joins TRBV5-1 and TRBJ1-1, with 7 bases aligning to TRBD1. CDR3 coding DNA: TGCGCCAGCAGCCAGGGACAGACGAGGGCTTTCTTT. Protein: CASSQGQTRAFF. The entire variable domain, with the rest obtained from reference TRBV5-1 and TRBJ1-1, is as follows: KAGVTQTPRYLIKTRGQQVTLSCSPISGHRSVSWYQQTPGQGLQFLFEYFSETQRNKGNFPGRFSGRQFSNSRSEMNVSTLELGDSALYLCASSQGQTRAFFGQGTRLTVV.